This T cell receptor beta chain was identified in a study of blood T cell repertoires in COVID-19 (dated by TCRdb to 2020 to 2021). About the study as a whole: Samples covering the acute and convalescent phases of COVID-19 were provided by collaborators in the United States, Italy and Spain. The repertoires were released in a freely available public database intended as a resource for research on the immune response to SARS-CoV-2. The sample metadata nearly always contained a de-identified subject ID, COVID-19 status, age in years and sex. Subjects who had been exposed to COVID-19, were actively infected with it, or had recovered from it provided the deeply sampled blood TCRbeta repertoires that made up the dataset. Samples came from the ongoing ImmuneRACE study (first 160 participants) plus 1,254 subjects from 6 global collaborators. The prospective study material was composed of cDNA or gDNA derived from T cells, B-cell-depleted T cells, or PBMCs. Where available, HLA class I and class II types were taken from metadata supplied by the sample provider and were not determined by assay-based typing. General findings and caveats noted by the study authors: The amount of clinical and demographic metadata varied by source and participant and was provided uncurated.

This clone was observed once. What this receptor recognizes is not known. Base qualities were left out, and no much larger clone turns up one base away. Participants in the prospective study were enrolled through a virtual design, were aged roughly 18 to 90 years, and lived in under 25 United States geographic areas. In the prospective study, participants were assigned to cohorts based on the clinical history participants reported in a screening survey and a study questionnaire. Mobile phlebotomists in the prospective study collected whole blood, serum and a nasopharyngeal or oropharyngeal swab from every participant. Participants in the prospective study had the option to provide additional blood draws and questionnaires over a roughly 2-month period. Blood samples from the prospective study were shipped frozen or at room temperature prior to DNA extraction. The germline V gene (reference sequence) provides CDR1 LNHDA and CDR2 SQIVND. Spanning cysteine to phenylalanine, the CDR3 consists of 14 amino acids. This entry keeps only the CDR3 DNA: 42 bases, framed from base 1. The V end gives up 6 bases and the J end 7 bases, leaving 9 bases in the junction not matched to a gene.

TCRbeta CDR3 regions were amplified from genomic DNA using the immunoSEQ Assay, a bias-controlled multiplex PCR. In the source study's methods: Nucleated cell counts per sample were estimated from amplification of reference gene primers within the assay. To quantify the absolute abundance of each unique TCRbeta CDR3 rearrangement, sequence reads were collapsed and filtered. Productive Simpson clonality was computed per sample as the square root of Simpson's diversity index over productive rearrangements. This is the immuneACCESS table as TCRdb keeps it, with only in-frame sequences that have V and J called. A part of the clones is gone; compared with another copy, unresolved V genes explain less than half, and the rest is unexplained. Clone size and V and J calls were adopted from that table, with D and trimming inferred from the DNA. The sample table lists about 220,000 clones, around 89% of them with a count of one. Of the sample, about 3.5% falls within the top ten clones.

The sequence was obtained from a woman aged 18-29 years in a cohort exposed to, infected with or recovered from COVID-19 (not recorded which). This chain is built from TRBV19 and TRBJ1-5, with 7 central nucleotides matching TRBD1. The sequencing sample was made of PBMCs or T cells enriched from blood (not recorded which). The nucleotide sequence is TGTGCCAGTAGAGGGACAGCCAAGGCCCAGCCCCAGCATTTT. It specifies CASRGTAKAQPQHF.